This T cell receptor beta chain was obtained from a study of CD8 T cells in ankylosing spondylitis. Study-level findings and limits: Existing reports had already noted some motif variants in reactive arthritis synovial fluid and blood. Apparently characteristic of ankylosing spondylitis blood was a TCR beta motif (roughly eight highly homologous variants).

TCRdb called the 5' RACE reads again in MiXCR, with one record for every CDR3 protein. Of more than 150,000 distinct CDR3 sequences in the sample, about 20% were seen once. Germline loops: CDR1 MNHNS, CDR2 SASEGT. Trimming removed 1 base from V and 4 bases from J; junction bases left unmatched: 8. The CDR3 is 16 residues long. This clonotype was counted ten times or more. Its cognate antigen is unknown. The clonotype originates from a male donor under 30 with ankylosing spondylitis or in good health (not recorded which). The specimen sequenced was blood, either unsorted or a sorted T cell fraction (not recorded which). The rearrangement links TRBV6-1 to TRBJ2-5; 8 nucleotides match TRBD1. CDR3 amino acids: CASSEGRLTGVETQYF. The CDR3 DNA reads TGTGCCAGCAGTGAAGGGAGATTGACAGGGGTAGAGACCCAGTACTTC.